The clone carrying this T cell receptor (beta chain) was counted only a few times. The sample comes from a study of T cells in Graves' hyperthyroidism and ophthalmopathy. Germline CDR1 is SGHTA and CDR2 is FQGTGA. This CDR3 has 15 residues. With 6 bases removed from V and 2 bases from J, the gap between germline ends came to 15 bases. Researchers amplified the TCR beta CDR3 regions from RNA transcripts. The HTBI primer set drove a first-round RT-PCR of the TCR CDR3. TCRdb re-derived calls from the multiplex PCR reads in MiXCR, one entry per CDR3 protein. The sample includes approximately 570,000 distinct CDR3 sequences, 20% seen only once; the top ten take about half. Pregnant or lactating patients were excluded, as were those with uncontrolled infection or other autoimmune disease.

The specimen sequenced was blood. V gene TRBV7-3 combines with J gene TRBJ2-3; D might be TRBD2 (6 bases). The TCR originated in a middle-aged man with Graves' ophthalmopathy. The CDR3 sequence is CASRLSTRNTDTQYF. The CDR3, as DNA: TGTGCCAGCAGACTCTCGACTAGGAACACAGATACGCAGTATTTT.